Many counts were recorded for the clone carrying this TCR beta chain. Its antigen is not identified. HTBI primers from iRepertoire and Arm-PCR of CDR3 regions yielded the TCR beta libraries. Per the authors' pipeline: Sequenced samples collectively carried under 75 TRBV and around 15 TRBJ segments. One entry per CDR3 protein results from TCRdb running MiXCR on the multiplex PCR reads. None of the V and J calls come from the authors' own analysis; TCRdb made them. Of over 500,000 distinct CDR3 sequences listed, 15% to 20% are singletons. The data were taken from a study of regulatory T cells in long-lasting Graves disease. CDR1 is SGHNT and CDR2 is YENEEA in the germline V gene. The germline V and J ends were trimmed by 9 bases and 5 bases, with 14 bases remaining between them. This CDR3 is 13 amino acids long. Time point indicated: newly diagnosed GD, antithyroid drugs for less than 3 months. Isolated PBMC RNA provided the starting material for the TCR library.

Study findings and constraints: TCR diversity was lower in persistent Graves' patients (versus newly diagnosed ones).

In addition, the sample was reused for a study of T cells in Graves' hyperthyroidism and ophthalmopathy. Turning to that study: Median prediction lead before ophthalmopathy onset was about 6.3 months with the model.

Sequenced material: peripheral blood mononuclear cells (PBMCs), taken at new diagnosis, from a patient treated with antithyroid drugs. This chain connects TRBV11-3 to TRBJ2-1; D is perhaps TRBD1 or TRBD2 (5 bases each). The receptor was isolated from a man aged 18-30 years with Graves disease. The CDR3 DNA reads TGTGCCAGTTCCGGGACGAACGACAATGAGCAGTTCTTC. Translation gives CASSGTNDNEQFF.